This T cell receptor beta chain was identified in a study of cytomegalovirus exposure and HLA in healthy donors. The V end was cut by 3 bases, the J end by 2 bases, with 7 bases between. CDR1 is SGHTA and CDR2 is FQGNSA in the germline V gene. This CDR3 region has 13 residues. Researchers ran the PCR with 60 Vbeta and 13 Jbeta primers. Clones were read by immunoSEQ multiplex PCR, and TCRdb kept only the in-frame ones, dropping some. Of around 130,000 clones listed, around 82% were seen once; the top ten hold 1% to 1.5%. About this clone: Its cognate antigen is unknown.

Regarding the study as a whole: Association with HLA alleles at 0.05 false discovery rate was found for 17,000 or so TCR beta sequences in a later analysis.

The receptor comes from a man in his fifties or sixties in good health and CMV-seronegative. The genes are TRBV7-2 and TRBJ2-5; D not certain. Sequencing was done on a sample of PBMCs. CDR3 protein: CASSFSQQETQYF. As DNA, the CDR3 is TGTGCCAGCAGCTTTTCACAGCAAGAGACCCAGTACTTC.